This T cell receptor (beta chain) was observed in a study of CD8+ T cells in alopecia areata. Study-level findings and limits: While patients received tofacitinib, many expanded lesional clones remained present in scalp and blood. Greater clonality was observed in lesional scalp samples, especially alopecia totalis/universalis, versus normal scalp.

Extraction and reverse transcription of RNA yielded cDNA as the sequencing template. The repertoire was sequenced with immunoSEQ multiplex PCR; TCRdb's copy has only in-frame clones and lacks some. The table records about 200,000 clones, around 64% of them present only once. About this clone itself: Its target is not known.

This CDR3 is built from 12 residues. Germline assignment: CDR1 GTSNPN and CDR2 SVGIG (reference sequence). V gave up 0 bases and J gave up 4 bases, with 3 bases separating them. Treatment: oral pan-JAK inhibitor, 5-10 mg twice daily. Lesional scalp tissue (obtained by punch biopsy) and peripheral blood were collected from alopecia areata patients. Here the sequenced sample was CD4+ T cells sorted from blood, taken between weeks 49 and 50, from a patient treated with tofacitinib. This chain links TRBV30 with TRBJ2-2, with D unclear. The receptor was isolated from a human donor with alopecia areata. In DNA form, the CDR3 reads TGTGCCTGGAGTGTTGTCACCGGGGAGCTGTTTTTT. Translating it yields CAWSVVTGELFF.